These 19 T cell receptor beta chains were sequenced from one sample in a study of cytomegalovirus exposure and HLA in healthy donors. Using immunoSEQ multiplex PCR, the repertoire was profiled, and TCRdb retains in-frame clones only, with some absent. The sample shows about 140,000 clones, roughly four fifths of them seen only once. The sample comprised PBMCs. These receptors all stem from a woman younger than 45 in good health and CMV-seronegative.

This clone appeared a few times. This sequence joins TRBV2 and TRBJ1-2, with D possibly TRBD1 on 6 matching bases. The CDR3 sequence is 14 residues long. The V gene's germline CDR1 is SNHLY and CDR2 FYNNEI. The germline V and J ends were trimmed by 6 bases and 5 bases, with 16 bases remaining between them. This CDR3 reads CASSREFQGYGYTF. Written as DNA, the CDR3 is TGTGCCAGCAGCAGGGAGTTCCAGGGGTATGGCTACACCTTC.

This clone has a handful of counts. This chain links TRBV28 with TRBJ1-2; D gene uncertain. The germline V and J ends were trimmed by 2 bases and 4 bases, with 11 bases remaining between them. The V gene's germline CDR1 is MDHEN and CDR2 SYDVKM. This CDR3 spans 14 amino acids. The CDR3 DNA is TGTGCCAGCAGTTTACATGGGCAGACCTATGGCTACACCTTC. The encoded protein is CASSLHGQTYGYTF.

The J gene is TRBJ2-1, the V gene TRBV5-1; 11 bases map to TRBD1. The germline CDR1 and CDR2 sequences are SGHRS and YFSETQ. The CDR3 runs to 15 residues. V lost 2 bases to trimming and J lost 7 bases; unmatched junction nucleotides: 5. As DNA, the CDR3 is TGCGCCAGCAGCTTAGGACAGGGGGCTGTAAATGAGCAGTTCTTC. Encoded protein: CASSLGQGAVNEQFF.

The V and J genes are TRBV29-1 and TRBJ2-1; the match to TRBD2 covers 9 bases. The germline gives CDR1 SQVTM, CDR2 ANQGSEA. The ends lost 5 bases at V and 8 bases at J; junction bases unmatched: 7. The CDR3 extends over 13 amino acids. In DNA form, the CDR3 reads TGCAGCGTTAGGCGACTAGCGGTCGATGAGCAGTTCTTC. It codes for CSVRRLAVDEQFF.

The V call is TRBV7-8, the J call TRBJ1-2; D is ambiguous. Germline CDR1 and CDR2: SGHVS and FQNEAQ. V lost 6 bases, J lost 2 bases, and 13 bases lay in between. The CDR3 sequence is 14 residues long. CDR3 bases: TGTGCCAGCAGTCAGGCAGGAGGGAACTATGGCTACACCTTC. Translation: CASSQAGGNYGYTF.

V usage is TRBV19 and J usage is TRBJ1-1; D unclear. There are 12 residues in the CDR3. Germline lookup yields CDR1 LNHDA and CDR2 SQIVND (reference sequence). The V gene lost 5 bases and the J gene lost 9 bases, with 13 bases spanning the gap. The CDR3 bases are TGTGCCAGTAGTCCATGGACGGGGAAAGCTTTCTTT. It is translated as CASSPWTGKAFF.

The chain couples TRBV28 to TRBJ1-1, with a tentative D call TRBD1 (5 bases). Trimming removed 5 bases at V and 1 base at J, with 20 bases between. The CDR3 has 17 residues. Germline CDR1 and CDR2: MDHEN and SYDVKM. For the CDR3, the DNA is TGTGCCAGCAGTCTTCAAGACCCCTGGGGCCCGAACACTGAAGCTTTCTTT. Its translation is CASSLQDPWGPNTEAFF.

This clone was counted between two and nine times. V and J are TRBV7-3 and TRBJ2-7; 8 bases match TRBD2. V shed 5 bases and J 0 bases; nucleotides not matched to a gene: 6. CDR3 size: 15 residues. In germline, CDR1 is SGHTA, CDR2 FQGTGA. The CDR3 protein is CASSPGGGHSYEQYF. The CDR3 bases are TGTGCCAGCAGCCCGGGCGGGGGGCACTCCTACGAGCAGTACTTC.

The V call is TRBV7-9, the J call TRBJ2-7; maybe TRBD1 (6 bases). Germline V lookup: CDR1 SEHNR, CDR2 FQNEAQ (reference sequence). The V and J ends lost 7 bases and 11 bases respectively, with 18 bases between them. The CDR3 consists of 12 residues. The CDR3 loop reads CASTSEGDGEYF. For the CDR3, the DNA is TGTGCCAGCACCTCTGAGGGGGATGGGGAGTACTTC.

DNA for the CDR3: TGTGCCAGCAGCCCGGGGACAGGGCTCGGGGTTGGCTACACCTTC. Its translation is CASSPGTGLGVGYTF. J is TRBJ1-2 and V is TRBV7-2, with TRBD1 matching 9 bases. Germline-derived CDR1 and CDR2 are SGHTA and FQGNSA. This CDR3 is 15 amino acids long. Unmatched junction bases numbered 11, after V lost 5 bases and J lost 7 bases.

The CDR3 loop is CASSPWAGRTEGGFF. The CDR3 nucleotides read TGTGCCAGCTCACCATGGGCAGGACGGACAGAGGGGGGGTTCTTT. The chain is built from TRBV18 and TRBJ1-1, with a weak D call TRBD1 (6 bases). V shed 2 bases and J shed 14 bases, with 24 bases lying between them. In germline, CDR1 is KGHSH, CDR2 LQKENI. This CDR3 region has 15 residues. The full variable domain, in which reference TRBV18 and TRBJ1-1 provide the parts outside the CDR3, is NAGVMQNPRHLVRRRGQEARLRCSPMKGHSHVYWYRQLPEEGLKFMVYLQKENIIDESGMPKERFSAEFPKEGPSILRIQQVVRGDSAAYFCASSPWAGRTEGGFFGQGTRLTVV.

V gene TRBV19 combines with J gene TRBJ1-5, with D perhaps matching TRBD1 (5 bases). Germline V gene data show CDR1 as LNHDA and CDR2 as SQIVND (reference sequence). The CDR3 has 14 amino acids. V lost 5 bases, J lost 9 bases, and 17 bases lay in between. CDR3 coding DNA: TGTGCCAGTAGTGTCCGGACATTCATTGGGCCCCAGCATTTT. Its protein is CASSVRTFIGPQHF.

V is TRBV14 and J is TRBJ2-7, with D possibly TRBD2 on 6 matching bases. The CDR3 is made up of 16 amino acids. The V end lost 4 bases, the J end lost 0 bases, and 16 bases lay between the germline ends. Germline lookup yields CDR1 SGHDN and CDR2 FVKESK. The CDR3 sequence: CASSPPGLSFSYEQYF. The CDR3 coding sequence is TGTGCCAGCAGCCCACCGGGACTGTCGTTCTCCTACGAGCAGTACTTC.

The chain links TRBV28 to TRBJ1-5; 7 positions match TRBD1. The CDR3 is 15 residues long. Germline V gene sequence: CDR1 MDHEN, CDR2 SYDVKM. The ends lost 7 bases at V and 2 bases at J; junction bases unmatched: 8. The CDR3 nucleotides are TGTGCCAGCACAGCCCTCAGGGGGGGCAATCAGCCCCAGCATTTT. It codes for CASTALRGGNQPQHF.

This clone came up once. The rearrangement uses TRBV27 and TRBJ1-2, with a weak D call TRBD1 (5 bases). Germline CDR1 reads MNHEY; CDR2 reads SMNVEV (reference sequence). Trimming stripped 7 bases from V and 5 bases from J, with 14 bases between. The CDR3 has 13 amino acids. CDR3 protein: CASMAQGKYGYTF. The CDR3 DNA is TGTGCCAGCATGGCCCAGGGCAAATATGGCTACACCTTC.

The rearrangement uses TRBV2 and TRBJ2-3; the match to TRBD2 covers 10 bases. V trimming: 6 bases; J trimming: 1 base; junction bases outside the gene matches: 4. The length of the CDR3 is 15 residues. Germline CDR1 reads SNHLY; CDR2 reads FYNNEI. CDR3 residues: CASRAGLAGTDTQYF. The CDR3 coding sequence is TGTGCCAGCAGAGCCGGACTAGCGGGCACAGATACGCAGTATTTT.

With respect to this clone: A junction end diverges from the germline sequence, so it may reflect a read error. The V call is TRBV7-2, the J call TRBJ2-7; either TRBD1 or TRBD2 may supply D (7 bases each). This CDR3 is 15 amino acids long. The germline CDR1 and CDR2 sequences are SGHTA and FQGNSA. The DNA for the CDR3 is TGTGCCAGCAGTTTAGCGGGTCGCAGGGGGAGCGAGCAGTACTTC. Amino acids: CASSLAGRRGSEQYF.

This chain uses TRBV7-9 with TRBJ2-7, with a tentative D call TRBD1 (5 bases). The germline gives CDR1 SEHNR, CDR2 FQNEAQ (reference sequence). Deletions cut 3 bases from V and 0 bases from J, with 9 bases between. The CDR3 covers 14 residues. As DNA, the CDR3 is TGTGCCAGCAGCTTTTTAGGGGTCTCCTACGAGCAGTACTTC. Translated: CASSFLGVSYEQYF.

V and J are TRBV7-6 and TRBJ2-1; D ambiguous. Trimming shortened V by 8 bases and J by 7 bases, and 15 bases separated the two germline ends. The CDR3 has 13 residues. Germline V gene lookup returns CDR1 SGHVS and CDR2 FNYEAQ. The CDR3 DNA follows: TGTGCCAGCCCTTCCTGGCGGTGGAATGAGCAGTTCTTC. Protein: CASPSWRWNEQFF. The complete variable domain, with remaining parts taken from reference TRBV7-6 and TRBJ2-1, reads GAGVSQSPRYKVTKRGQDVALRCDPISGHVSLYWYRQALGQGPEFLTYFNYEAQQDKSGLPNDRFSAERPEGSISTLTIQRTEQRDSAMYRCASPSWRWNEQFFGPGTRLTVL.